A single sample is the source of the 30 T cell receptor beta chains below, sequenced in a study of cytomegalovirus exposure and HLA in healthy donors. The study ran its PCR with 60 Vbeta and 13 Jbeta primers. Produced via immunoSEQ multiplex PCR; TCRdb's table is partial and in-frame only. The sample carries about 82,000 clones, 78% recorded once. The sample consisted of PBMCs. The receptors were sampled from a male donor in good health and CMV-seropositive.

This clone was seen more than once but under ten times. V is TRBV4-3 and J is TRBJ1-3; a possible D gene is TRBD1 (6 bases). Trimming took off 0 bases at V and 4 bases at J, with 13 bases between the two ends. Germline V gene lookup returns CDR1 LGHNA and CDR2 YSLEER. This CDR3 is built from 16 residues. The CDR3 DNA reads as TGCGCCAGCAGCCAAGATTACCGGGACATGGGAAACACCATATATTTT. Translating it yields CASSQDYRDMGNTIYF.

This sequence joins TRBV27 and TRBJ1-2; TRBD1 aligns across 7 bases. Looked up from germline, CDR1 is MNHEY and CDR2 is SMNVEV (reference sequence). V trimming: 4 bases; J trimming: 4 bases; junction bases outside the gene matches: 9. This CDR3 region has 15 residues. CDR3 amino acids: CASSYRAGQIYGYTF. CDR3 sequence (DNA): TGTGCCAGCAGTTATCGGGCGGGACAGATCTATGGCTACACCTTC.

For the CDR3, the DNA is TGTGCCAGCAGTGCGACAGGGGGCGAGCAGTACTTC. Translating gives CASSATGGEQYF. This rearrangement joins TRBV6-1 to TRBJ2-5; TRBD1 agrees at 9 bases. Near its end, the DNA agrees better with TRBJ2-7, so the J call may be wrong. The germline V gene has CDR1 MNHNS and CDR2 SASEGT. The CDR3 is 12 amino acids.

The V and J genes are TRBV28 and TRBJ2-2, with a possible D match to TRBD1 (5 bases). This CDR3 is built from 15 residues. Trimming took 5 bases from V and 4 from J, leaving 14 bases between them. Germline CDR1 and CDR2: MDHEN and SYDVKM. The CDR3 region is CASSLQGSPTGELFF. The CDR3 DNA follows: TGTGCCAGCAGTCTGCAGGGTTCCCCCACCGGGGAGCTGTTTTTT.

The chain combines TRBV6-4 with TRBJ2-1, with TRBD1 matching 9 bases. With V trimmed by 5 bases and J by 8 bases, 10 bases remained unmatched. Germline V gene data show CDR1 as MRHNA and CDR2 as SNTAGT. The CDR3 is made up of 15 amino acids. The CDR3 region is CASSIWGQGKHEQFF. CDR3 bases: TGTGCCAGCAGTATATGGGGACAGGGCAAGCATGAGCAGTTCTTC.

This clone was found once. The rearrangement links TRBV15 to TRBJ2-3, with D maybe TRBD1 (6 bases). Germline CDR1 and CDR2: LNHNV and YYDKDF (reference sequence). The CDR3 has 17 amino acids. V lost 5 bases, J lost 8 bases, and 26 bases lay in between. The CDR3 here is CATSGGLDRERLVTQYF. CDR3 nucleotide sequence: TGTGCCACCAGCGGGGGCTTGGACCGGGAACGTCTTGTTACGCAGTATTTT.

The chain employs TRBV7-9 and TRBJ2-3; TRBD1 matches 7 bases. CDR3 length: 14 residues. Germline CDR1 is SEHNR and CDR2 is FQNEAQ (reference sequence). V lost 5 bases to trimming and J lost 2 bases; unmatched junction nucleotides: 4. CDR3 sequence reads: CASSRQGYTDTQYF. The CDR3, as DNA: TGTGCCAGCAGCCGACAGGGTTACACAGATACGCAGTATTTT.

This rearrangement joins TRBV5-1 to TRBJ2-7; 9 bases are a match to TRBD2. Germline assignment: CDR1 SGHRS and CDR2 YFSETQ. The length of the CDR3 is 15 residues. The J segment lost 3 bases and the V segment lost 2 bases, leaving 6 bases of the junction unmatched. The CDR3 DNA reads as TGCGCCAGCAGCTTTAGCGGGGGCCACGACTACGAGCAGTACTTC. It translates to CASSFSGGHDYEQYF.

V is TRBV28 and J is TRBJ1-2; TRBD1 aligns across 8 bases. Germline V gene lookup returns CDR1 MDHEN and CDR2 SYDVKM. The CDR3 has 14 residues. J was trimmed by 4 bases and V by 5 bases; bases with no gene match: 6. The CDR3 DNA reads TGTGCCAGCAGTCTCAGGGGGCAGGGCTATGGCTACACCTTC. Amino acid sequence: CASSLRGQGYGYTF.

This clone appeared a single time. The chain combines TRBV19 with TRBJ2-3, with 7 positions matching TRBD2. V shed 5 bases and J 11 bases; nucleotides not matched to a gene: 10. Germline V CDR1 and CDR2: LNHDA, SQIVND (reference sequence). The CDR3 contains 13 residues. As DNA, the CDR3 is TGTGCCAGTAGTTATTACCCGGGGGGTGGGCAGTATTTT. The encoded protein is CASSYYPGGGQYF. The whole variable domain, filled in from reference TRBV19 and TRBJ2-3, reads DGGITQSPKYLFRKEGQNVTLSCEQNLNHDAMYWYRQDPGQGLRLIYYSQIVNDFQKGDIAEGYSVSREKKESFPLTVTSAQKNPTAFYLCASSYYPGGGQYFGPGTRLTVL.

This clone was observed a single time. This chain uses TRBV7-8 with TRBJ1-5; 8 nucleotides align to TRBD1. With V trimmed by 3 bases and J by 2 bases, 9 bases remained unmatched. The CDR3 contains 17 residues. CDR1 SGHVS and CDR2 FQNEAQ come from the germline V gene. The CDR3 bases are TGTGCCAGCAGCTTTCTTTCAGGGGGCGCGGGCAATCAGCCCCAGCATTTT. It codes for CASSFLSGGAGNQPQHF.

The table lists this clone with a count of one. The chain is built from TRBV28 and TRBJ2-7; 11 positions match TRBD2. The V and J ends lost 5 bases and 5 bases, in that order; junction bases with no gene match: 11. CDR3 size: 16 residues. Germline-derived CDR1 and CDR2 are MDHEN and SYDVKM. The CDR3: CASSTAGTSGSDEQYF. For the CDR3, the DNA is TGTGCCAGCAGTACCGCCGGGACTAGCGGATCTGACGAGCAGTACTTC.

CDR3 loop: CASSRTDQGYGYTF. CDR3 DNA: TGTGCCAGTAGTCGGACAGACCAAGGGTATGGCTACACCTTC. This sequence joins TRBV19 and TRBJ1-2, with a weak D call TRBD1 (6 bases). CDR3 size: 14 residues. Trimming pared 5 bases from V and 5 bases from J, leaving 15 bases between. The V gene's germline CDR1 is LNHDA and CDR2 SQIVND (reference sequence).

V usage is TRBV6-6 and J usage is TRBJ1-1; 7 bases fit TRBD1. V dropped 5 bases and J dropped 7; count of bases not matched to a gene: 4. The CDR3 loop spans 12 amino acids. The germline gives CDR1 MNHNY, CDR2 SVGAGI (reference sequence). The CDR3 sequence: CASSLRDSEAFF. CDR3 nucleotide sequence: TGTGCCAGCAGTCTCCGGGACAGTGAAGCTTTCTTT.

This clone was counted a few times. The chain links TRBV4-2 to TRBJ1-2, with a tentative D call TRBD1 (5 bases). The CDR3 is made up of 15 amino acids. Germline V lookup: CDR1 LGHNA, CDR2 YNFKEQ. The V end lost 0 bases, the J end lost 8 bases, and 16 bases lay between the germline ends. CDR3 sequence reads: CASSQERGGPAGYTF. CDR3 DNA sequence: TGTGCCAGCAGCCAAGAGCGGGGGGGACCCGCGGGCTACACCTTC.

J is TRBJ2-3 and V is TRBV6-6, with D maybe TRBD2 (5 bases). Germline V gene sequence: CDR1 MNHNY, CDR2 SVGAGI (reference sequence). V dropped 7 bases and J dropped 2 bases, with 16 bases sitting between them. The CDR3 spans 15 residues. The CDR3 region has the DNA TGTGCCAGCACTCCAACCCAGCGGAACACAGATACGCAGTATTTT. It specifies CASTPTQRNTDTQYF.

The chain joins TRBV19 to TRBJ2-1, with a tentative D call TRBD2 (6 bases). The germline gives CDR1 LNHDA, CDR2 SQIVND (reference sequence). This CDR3 spans 17 amino acids. V dropped 3 bases and J dropped 5 bases, with 20 bases sitting between them. This CDR3 is CASSIIWGGTAHNEQFF. CDR3 coding DNA: TGTGCCAGTAGTATTATTTGGGGCGGGACTGCCCACAATGAGCAGTTCTTC.

CDR3 bases: TGCGCCAGCAGCCGACAGTCTGGAAACACCATATATTTT. This sequence encodes CASSRQSGNTIYF. The chain uses TRBV10-2 and TRBJ1-3; D possibly corresponds to TRBD1 (5 bases). Germline V lookup: CDR1 WSHSY, CDR2 SAAADI. This CDR3 is built from 13 residues. V was cut by 6 bases and J by 1 base, with 7 bases left in between.

The rearrangement links TRBV27 to TRBJ1-4; D gene ambiguous. This CDR3 comprises 16 residues. Germline CDR1 is MNHEY and CDR2 is SMNVEV (reference sequence). Trimming removed 5 bases from V and 0 bases from J, with 13 bases in between. CDR3 sequence reads: CASSSLRVATNEKLFF. The DNA for the CDR3 is TGTGCCAGCAGTAGTCTGAGAGTAGCAACTAATGAAAAACTGTTTTTT.

This chain joins TRBV7-2 and TRBJ2-7; TRBD1 is a possible D gene (6 bases). V dropped 3 bases and J dropped 4 bases, with 13 bases sitting between them. From germline, CDR1 is SGHTA and CDR2 FQGNSA. The CDR3 covers 14 residues. Here the CDR3 DNA reads TGTGCCAGCAGCTTGCAACAGGGATTTTACGAGCAGTACTTC. It encodes CASSLQQGFYEQYF.

The chain employs TRBV7-9 and TRBJ2-3; tentatively, D is TRBD2 (5 bases). The CDR3 is 15 residues long. V was cut by 2 bases and J by 0 bases, with 9 bases left in between. Germline lookup yields CDR1 SEHNR and CDR2 FQNEAQ (reference sequence). The CDR3 loop is CASSLSGSSTDTQYF. The CDR3 DNA sequence: TGTGCCAGCAGCTTAAGCGGCTCTAGCACAGATACGCAGTATTTT.

Concerning this clone: Other DNA sequences within the sample encode an identical CDR3. The chain recombines TRBV6-1 with TRBJ1-2; possible D gene TRBD1, 5 bases. The CDR3 runs 13 residues. Germline V CDR1 and CDR2: MNHNS, SASEGT. Between the trimmed V and J ends, which lost 5 bases and 2 bases, there was a span of 9 bases. The CDR3, as DNA: TGTGCCAGCAGTCCCGACAGAAACTATGGCTACACCTTC. It codes for CASSPDRNYGYTF.

The chain joins TRBV28 to TRBJ1-1; a possible D gene is TRBD1 (6 bases). Trimming took off 6 bases at V and 0 bases at J, with 14 bases between the two ends. The CDR3 extends over 15 amino acids. CDR1 and CDR2 from the germline V gene are MDHEN and SYDVKM. CDR3 nucleotide sequence: TGTGCCAGCAGCCCCTTGGACAGCATGAACACTGAAGCTTTCTTT. Residues: CASSPLDSMNTEAFF.

The chain uses TRBV27 and TRBJ2-5, with 7 nucleotides matching TRBD2. Germline CDR1 is MNHEY and CDR2 is SMNVEV (reference sequence). CDR3 length: 12 amino acids. V lost 6 bases to trimming and J lost 5 bases; unmatched junction nucleotides: 3. CDR3 sequence: CASRTGGETQYF. Here the CDR3 DNA reads TGTGCCAGCAGGACCGGGGGGGAGACCCAGTACTTC.

V is TRBV5-1 and J is TRBJ1-6; perhaps TRBD1 as D (6 bases). With 4 bases removed from V and 5 bases from J, the gap between germline ends came to 16 bases. Germline V gene data show CDR1 as SGHRS and CDR2 as YFSETQ. This CDR3 has 16 residues. The CDR3 bases are TGCGCCAGCAGCCCCATTGGGACACTAAATAATTCACCCCTCCACTTT. Its protein is CASSPIGTLNNSPLHF.

The J gene is TRBJ1-3, the V gene TRBV4-2, with TRBD1 matching 7 bases. Germline loops: CDR1 LGHNA, CDR2 YNFKEQ. CDR3 length: 17 residues. The junction had 7 bases not matched to a gene; V was cut back by 0 bases and J by 2 bases. The CDR3 sequence is CASSQEQLTGTGNTIYF. Here the CDR3 DNA reads TGTGCCAGCAGCCAAGAGCAGTTGACAGGGACTGGAAACACCATATATTTT.

There are a few counts of this clone. This chain connects TRBV7-9 to TRBJ2-3; TRBD1 might be the D (6 bases). This CDR3 has 16 residues. V dropped 5 bases and J dropped 1 base, with 16 bases sitting between them. Germline V gene data show CDR1 as SEHNR and CDR2 as FQNEAQ (reference sequence). The CDR3 nucleotides are TGTGCCAGCAGCCCAACCCCAGGGGATCGCACAGATACGCAGTATTTT. Translation: CASSPTPGDRTDTQYF.

The chain has TRBV9 and TRBJ2-5, with 9 bases lining up with TRBD2. The length of the CDR3 is 16 residues. Looked up from germline, CDR1 is SGDLS and CDR2 is YYNGEE. V shed 0 bases, J shed 5 bases, and the junction held 8 bases outside the gene matches. The CDR3 spells CASSVVAGGLAETQYF. The CDR3 DNA sequence: TGTGCCAGCAGCGTAGTGGCGGGGGGGCTCGCGGAGACCCAGTACTTC.

CDR3 DNA sequence: TGTGCTAGTGCCCTGGGGACAGCAAGCAATCAGCCCCAGCATTTT. Translation gives CASALGTASNQPQHF. The chain employs TRBV12-5 and TRBJ1-5; 7 nucleotides align to TRBD1. Losses at the gene ends were 7 bases for V and 1 base for J; bases not matched to a gene: 7. Per the germline V gene, CDR1 is LGHNT and CDR2 is FRNRAP. CDR3 length: 15 amino acids.

The genes are TRBV7-8 and TRBJ2-2, with 7 nucleotides matching TRBD2. This CDR3 is built from 16 residues. The germline gives CDR1 SGHVS, CDR2 FQNEAQ. V lost 2 bases and J lost 8; bases outside the gene matches: 11. The CDR3 DNA reads TGTGCCAGCAGCTTAAATCCCAGCGGGGTACTGGGGGAGCTGTTTTTT. This codes for CASSLNPSGVLGELFF.